This T cell receptor (beta chain) stems from a study of regulatory T cells in long-lasting Graves disease. Notes on the study in general: It was peripheral blood alone, not thyroid tissue, that was studied. Those with persistent disease had in common more public clonotypes (2,741) than new patients (around 910).

This clonotype was picked up a small number of times. Antigen unknown. The CDR3 length is 15 residues. Germline CDR1 reads LNHDA; CDR2 reads SQIVND (reference sequence). V dropped 3 bases and J dropped 2; count of bases not matched to a gene: 5. Noted time point: persistent/refractory GD, antithyroid drugs over 5 years with positive TRAb. Preparation of the TCR library used RNA extracted from PBMCs. Building of the TCR beta libraries involved iRepertoire HTBI primers and Arm-PCR of CDR3 regions. TCRdb redid the calling of the multiplex PCR reads with MiXCR, one entry per CDR3 protein. The sample yields around 450,000 distinct CDR3 sequences, around a fifth seen once.

The chain employs TRBV19 and TRBJ2-7; 9 nucleotides line up with TRBD2. This receptor was taken from a female donor with Graves disease. The sample here was peripheral blood mononuclear cells (PBMCs), taken when the disease was refractory, from a patient treated with antithyroid drugs. The CDR3 loop is CASSIWPSGTYEQYF. In DNA, the CDR3 is TGTGCCAGTAGTATCTGGCCTAGCGGGACCTACGAGCAGTACTTC. Looking up the rest from reference TRBV19 and TRBJ2-7 gives the full variable domain: DGGITQSPKYLFRKEGQNVTLSCEQNLNHDAMYWYRQDPGQGLRLIYYSQIVNDFQKGDIAEGYSVSREKKESFPLTVTSAQKNPTAFYLCASSIWPSGTYEQYFGPGTRLTVT.